One and the same sample provided the 20 T cell receptor beta chains below, sequenced in a study of tumor-infiltrating lymphocytes in localized non-small cell lung cancer. The table came from immunoSEQ multiplex PCR; TCRdb's copy has only in-frame clones and leaves some out. The data contain approximately 8,400 clones, 70% to 85% of them singletons. Source material: uninvolved lung tissue not adjacent to the tumor. Source of these receptors: a human donor with non-small cell lung cancer.

The gene calls are TRBV2 and TRBJ2-4, with 10 bases matching TRBD2. The CDR3 length is 17 residues. J lost 0 bases, V lost 5 bases, and 7 bases had no gene match. Germline V gene lookup returns CDR1 SNHLY and CDR2 FYNNEI. CDR3 region: CASSLSGRSLAKNIQYF. The CDR3 DNA sequence: TGTGCCAGCAGTCTTAGCGGGAGGTCTTTAGCCAAAAACATTCAGTACTTC.

The chain employs TRBV5-4 and TRBJ2-3; D not resolved. V was trimmed by 0 bases and J by 3 bases, leaving 2 bases between them. Germline V lookup: CDR1 SGHNT, CDR2 YYREEE (reference sequence). This CDR3 comprises 12 residues. The CDR3 DNA follows: TGTGCCAGCAGCTTGGAGACAGATACGCAGTATTTT. Translating it yields CASSLETDTQYF.

This clone was detected a few times. This specimen includes other DNA sequences encoding the same CDR3. The chain has TRBV5-1 and TRBJ2-5, with unresolved D. Trimming pared 0 bases from V and 1 base from J, leaving 7 bases between. In germline, CDR1 is SGHRS, CDR2 YFSETQ. The CDR3 covers 14 residues. The CDR3 protein is CASSLENPQETQYF. CDR3 nucleotides: TGCGCCAGCAGCTTGGAGAACCCCCAAGAGACCCAGTACTTC.

V and J are TRBV13 and TRBJ1-4, with a weak D call TRBD1 (5 bases). This CDR3 spans 15 amino acids. V was clipped by 5 bases and J by 13 bases, with 23 bases between them. Germline CDR1 and CDR2: PRHDT and FYEKMQ (reference sequence). The CDR3 sequence: CASSLGDFSNRGLFF. CDR3 in DNA: TGTGCCAGCAGCCTGGGGGACTTCTCCAATAGGGGACTGTTTTTT.

This clone was picked up one time. The rearrangement links TRBV7-6 to TRBJ2-7, with TRBD2 as a possible D gene (6 bases). Trimming shortened V by 1 base and J by 4 bases, and 29 bases separated the two germline ends. This CDR3 is 20 amino acids long. The V gene's germline CDR1 is SGHVS and CDR2 FNYEAQ. CDR3 in DNA: TGTGCCAGCAGCTTAGGGGCTAGCGAGGATATAGAAGGAGACCTTTACGAGCAGTACTTC. Its translation: CASSLGASEDIEGDLYEQYF.

The rearrangement links TRBV6-6 to TRBJ1-5; 7 bases align to TRBD1. Per germline, CDR1 MNHNY and CDR2 SVGAGI (reference sequence). The CDR3 sequence is 11 residues long. The V gene end was trimmed by 6 bases and the J gene end by 7 bases; junction bases not matched to a gene: 0. CDR3 sequence: CASRQGQPQHF. CDR3 sequence (DNA): TGTGCCAGCAGACAGGGGCAGCCCCAGCATTTT.

V is TRBV28 and J is TRBJ2-4; the D call may be TRBD1 or TRBD2 (5 bases each). Germline CDR1 and CDR2: MDHEN and SYDVKM. The germline V and J ends were trimmed by 8 bases and 1 base, with 15 bases remaining between them. This CDR3 is 15 amino acids long. CDR3 sequence: CASSWAWDAKNIQYF. CDR3 coding DNA: TGTGCCAGCTCGTGGGCCTGGGACGCCAAAAACATTCAGTACTTC.

The chain links TRBV4-1 to TRBJ2-7, with D possibly matching TRBD1 (7 bases). The CDR3 spans 15 residues. From germline, CDR1 is MGHRA and CDR2 YSYEKL. With 0 bases removed from V and 2 bases from J, the gap between germline ends came to 11 bases. The CDR3: CASSQDQGGPYEQYF. CDR3 bases: TGCGCCAGCAGCCAAGATCAGGGGGGACCCTACGAGCAGTACTTC.

This chain connects TRBV5-4 to TRBJ2-7; D is possibly TRBD1 (6 bases). The CDR3 consists of 14 residues. Germline V lookup: CDR1 SGHNT, CDR2 YYREEE (reference sequence). Trimming took 4 bases from V and 3 from J, leaving 14 bases between them. CDR3 sequence (DNA): TGTGCCAGCAGCATACAGAGGGGGATCTACGAGCAGTACTTC. Amino acids: CASSIQRGIYEQYF.

The genes are TRBV28 and TRBJ2-7; D gene ambiguous. V dropped 8 bases and J dropped 4 bases, with 21 bases sitting between them. The CDR3 totals 15 residues. Per germline, CDR1 MDHEN and CDR2 SYDVKM. Here the CDR3 DNA reads TGTGCCAGCGGGTTGACAACTCCGCGTGCGTACGAGCAGTACTTC. It codes for CASGLTTPRAYEQYF.

The V and J genes are TRBV30 and TRBJ2-1; 12 bases match TRBD1. Germline lookup yields CDR1 GTSNPN and CDR2 SVGIG (reference sequence). CDR3 length equals 14 residues. After removal of 5 bases from V and 7 bases from J, the junction contained 6 bases not matched to a gene. The CDR3: CAWGGQGAGNEQFF. As DNA, the CDR3 is TGTGCCTGGGGGGGACAGGGGGCTGGGAATGAGCAGTTCTTC.

This clone was picked up one time. The chain joins TRBV2 to TRBJ2-3, with 13 bases that match TRBD2. CDR3 length: 20 amino acids. CDR1 is SNHLY, CDR2 FYNNEI, per germline. The V and J ends lost 3 bases and 3 bases, in that order; junction bases with no gene match: 15. The CDR3 reads CASSDGLAGVKVGRTDTQYF. DNA of the CDR3: TGTGCCAGCAGTGATGGACTAGCGGGAGTAAAAGTTGGTAGGACAGATACGCAGTATTTT.

The chain uses TRBV7-2 and TRBJ1-1; perhaps TRBD1 as D (5 bases). V was pared by 1 base and J by 4 bases, with 10 bases between. The length of the CDR3 is 14 residues. CDR1 is SGHTA and CDR2 is FQGNSA in the germline V gene. CDR3 loop: CASSLDGRGTEAFF. CDR3 in DNA: TGTGCCAGCAGCTTAGATGGGAGGGGCACTGAAGCTTTCTTT. The full variable domain, rest sourced from reference TRBV7-2 and TRBJ1-1, is GAGVSQSPSNKVTEKGKDVELRCDPISGHTALYWYRQSLGQGLEFLIYFQGNSAPDKSGLPSDRFSAERTGGSVSTLTIQRTQQEDSAVYLCASSLDGRGTEAFFGQGTRLTVV.

This clone has only a few counts. For the CDR3, the DNA is TGTGCCAGCAGTGGACAGGGGGACACCGGGGAGCTGTTTTTT. Its protein product is CASSGQGDTGELFF. The chain uses TRBV6-4 and TRBJ2-2, with 9 bases matching TRBD1. The CDR3 contains 14 residues. Germline assignment: CDR1 MRHNA and CDR2 SNTAGT. Losses at the gene ends were 4 bases for V and 3 bases for J; bases not matched to a gene: 0.

V and J are TRBV28 and TRBJ2-7, with TRBD2 as a possible D gene (6 bases). Trimming took off 11 bases at V and 6 bases at J, with 17 bases between the two ends. The germline gives CDR1 MDHEN, CDR2 SYDVKM. CDR3 size: 12 residues. The CDR3 DNA reads TGTGCCGGAGGGGCAGGGTGGGGCGAGCAGTACTTC. Residues: CAGGAGWGEQYF.

The chain uses TRBV27 and TRBJ2-7; 7 bases map to TRBD2. The V gene's germline CDR1 is MNHEY and CDR2 SMNVEV (reference sequence). Trimming at V came to 6 bases and at J to 3 bases, leaving 5 bases not matched to a gene. The CDR3 loop spans 13 amino acids. The CDR3, as DNA: TGTGCCAGCAGGGGTCTAGCGGACTACGAGCAGTACTTC. This translates into CASRGLADYEQYF.

The rearrangement links TRBV5-1 to TRBJ1-2, with TRBD1 matching over 10 bases. Germline assignment: CDR1 SGHRS and CDR2 YFSETQ. CDR3 length: 15 amino acids. V shed 5 bases and J 6 bases; nucleotides not matched to a gene: 10. CDR3 coding DNA: TGCGCCAGCAGTCAGGCGGAGACAGGGGGCCATGGCTACACCTTC. Translating gives CASSQAETGGHGYTF.

Concerning this clone: The same CDR3 is also encoded by other DNA sequences in this sample. The CDR3 nucleotides read TGTGCCAGCAGTTACTCATCCGGGGGGGGCCCCTACGAGCAGTACTTC. Its protein is CASSYSSGGGPYEQYF. This rearrangement joins TRBV6-5 to TRBJ2-7, with 8 bases lining up with TRBD2. Germline assignment: CDR1 MNHEY and CDR2 SVGAGI. This CDR3 spans 16 amino acids. After removal of 0 bases from V and 2 bases from J, the junction contained 6 bases not matched to a gene.

As concerns this clone: The junction departs from the called germline gene at one end, perhaps through a read error. The gene calls are TRBV27 and TRBJ1-5; TRBD1 matches 8 bases. The CDR3 contains 13 residues. CDR1 MNHEY and CDR2 SMNVEV come from the germline V gene (reference sequence). The CDR3 sequence is CASSREVQGARNF. CDR3 bases: TGTGCCAGCAGCCGGGAGGTTCAGGGGGCCCGGAATTTT.

The rearrangement links TRBV27 to TRBJ2-7, with D possibly being TRBD2 (5 bases). Germline CDR1 reads MNHEY; CDR2 reads SMNVEV (reference sequence). Between the trimmed V and J ends, which lost 6 bases and 1 base, there was a span of 19 bases. The CDR3 has 16 amino acids. Here the CDR3 reads CASRPIGVSGSYEQYF. CDR3 in DNA: TGTGCCAGCAGACCCATCGGGGTTTCAGGATCCTACGAGCAGTACTTC.